This passage covers 17 T cell receptor beta chains from one sample sequenced in a study of response to subunit inactivated influenza vaccine. TCRdb re-analysed the RT-PCR reads in MiXCR, keeping a single row per CDR3 protein. Among hundreds of thousands of distinct CDR3 sequences listed, roughly 12% were seen once. These same data were also listed under a study on T cells expressing NK-cell markers. In that study: 5'RACE template switching built TCR beta cDNA with unique molecular identifiers.

The input for sequencing was PBMCs from blood, taken on the day of vaccination. Source of these receptors: a man aged 45-65 years who received an inactivated influenza vaccine.

In its sample, this clonotype was seen a few times. V gene TRBV28 combines with J gene TRBJ2-5, with unresolved D. The CDR3 extends over 14 amino acids. V shed 3 bases and J shed 1 base, with 9 bases lying between them. The germline CDR1 and CDR2 sequences are MDHEN and SYDVKM. Here the CDR3 reads CASSFKWGQETQYF. The CDR3 bases are TGTGCCAGCAGTTTTAAGTGGGGCCAAGAGACCCAGTACTTC.

This clonotype was seen many times. The gene calls are TRBV29-1 and TRBJ1-3; D is unclear. V lost 7 bases and J 0 bases, leaving 7 bases between the germline ends. The CDR3 totals 12 residues. Germline assignment: CDR1 SQVTM and CDR2 ANQGSEA. The CDR3: CSARSSGNTIYF. DNA of the CDR3: TGCAGCGCCCGGTCCTCTGGAAACACCATATATTTT.

The sample holds a few counts of this clonotype. V gene TRBV24-1 combines with J gene TRBJ2-4, with TRBD1 matching 10 bases. Germline lookup yields CDR1 KGHDR and CDR2 SFDVKD. CDR3 size: 14 residues. After removal of 7 bases from V and 8 bases from J, the junction contained 7 bases not matched to a gene. The CDR3 bases are TGTGCCACCAGCGCGACAGGGGGCGATGACATTCAGTACTTC. This sequence encodes CATSATGGDDIQYF.

In this sample, this clonotype turned up a few times. J is TRBJ2-2 and V is TRBV7-9, with D possibly being TRBD1 or TRBD2 (5 bases each). The V gene lost 5 bases and the J gene lost 5 bases, with 21 bases spanning the gap. This CDR3 spans 17 amino acids. CDR1 is SEHNR and CDR2 is FQNEAQ in the germline V gene (reference sequence). The DNA of the CDR3 is TGTGCCAGCAGCCAACCACCGGGACGTAGAGGGACCGGGGAGCTGTTTTTT. Protein sequence: CASSQPPGRRGTGELFF.

This clonotype occurred many times. The V call is TRBV7-3, the J call TRBJ1-1; D gene uncertain. Germline-derived CDR1 and CDR2 are SGHTA and FQGTGA. The ends were cut back, 5 bases at V and 0 bases at J, with 13 bases in the middle. The CDR3 is 15 residues long. CDR3 DNA sequence: TGTGCCAGCAGCACTCGGCCAGACATGAACACTGAAGCTTTCTTT. Residues: CASSTRPDMNTEAFF.

The table lists this clonotype with a few counts. The chain employs TRBV4-3 and TRBJ1-4; D perhaps matches TRBD1 (6 bases). The V and J ends lost 3 bases and 8 bases respectively, with 13 bases between them. CDR1 is LGHNA and CDR2 is YSLEER in the germline V gene. The CDR3 is 14 amino acids. The CDR3 sequence: CASSQNRAEEKLFF. For the CDR3, the DNA is TGCGCCAGCAGCCAGAACAGGGCGGAGGAAAAACTGTTTTTT.

This clonotype was seen a few times. The chain is built from TRBV9 and TRBJ2-7; TRBD1 is a possible D gene (6 bases). V was shortened by 0 bases and J by 0 bases, with 7 bases between the two germline ends. Germline V gene sequence: CDR1 SGDLS, CDR2 YYNGEE. The CDR3 is made up of 14 amino acids. CDR3 sequence (DNA): TGTGCCAGCAGCGTAGGGGACAACTCCTACGAGCAGTACTTC. Translation gives CASSVGDNSYEQYF.

Many counts were recorded for this clonotype. This chain joins TRBV27 and TRBJ1-1, with D possibly TRBD1 on 6 matching bases. This CDR3 comprises 12 residues. Germline V CDR1 and CDR2: MNHEY, SMNVEV (reference sequence). V was clipped by 4 bases and J by 10 bases, with 13 bases between them. CDR3 residues: CASSSPRGSAFF. The CDR3 DNA sequence: TGTGCCAGCAGTTCCCCCAGGGGTTCAGCTTTCTTT.

This sequence joins TRBV24-1 and TRBJ2-3; D could derive from TRBD1 or TRBD2 (5 bases each). The CDR3 consists of 15 residues. Trimming removed 4 bases from V and 0 bases from J, with 10 bases in between. CDR1 KGHDR and CDR2 SFDVKD come from the germline V gene. The CDR3: CATSDRGRSTDTQYF. The CDR3 DNA follows: TGTGCCACCAGTGACCGGGGCCGTAGCACAGATACGCAGTATTTT.

V gene TRBV12-3 or TRBV12-4 combines with J gene TRBJ1-1, with 8 bases identical to TRBD1. The CDR3 consists of 15 residues. The trim removed 2 bases at V and 4 bases at J, leaving 6 bases unmatched. The CDR3 coding sequence is TGTGCCAGCAGTTTAAGTGGACAGGGAACCACTGAAGCTTTCTTT. Protein: CASSLSGQGTTEAFF.

CDR3: CASTPTSGSSYEQYF. CDR3 in DNA: TGCGCCAGCACCCCGACTAGCGGGAGCTCCTACGAGCAGTACTTC. V is TRBV5-1 and J is TRBJ2-7, with 12 positions matching TRBD2. V lost 6 bases to trimming and J lost 0 bases; unmatched junction nucleotides: 4. This CDR3 comprises 15 residues. Looked up from germline, CDR1 is SGHRS and CDR2 is YFSETQ.

This chain uses TRBV7-8 with TRBJ2-1; 12 bases match TRBD2. The CDR3 has 18 residues. V shed 5 bases and J 7 bases; nucleotides not matched to a gene: 15. CDR1 and CDR2 from the germline V gene are SGHVS and FQNEAQ. The CDR3 here is CASSQKSGTSGRLNEQFF. CDR3 sequence (DNA): TGTGCCAGCAGCCAGAAAAGCGGCACTAGCGGGAGGTTAAATGAGCAGTTCTTC.

The chain recombines TRBV12-3 or TRBV12-4 with TRBJ2-1; TRBD1 is a possible D gene (6 bases). V lost 4 bases, J lost 9 bases, and 19 bases lay in between. The CDR3 spans 15 residues. The CDR3 loop is CASSYSHTGLTEQFF. DNA for the CDR3: TGTGCCAGCAGTTACTCCCATACAGGGTTGACTGAGCAGTTCTTC.

This clonotype occurred a few times. The chain is built from TRBV20-1 and TRBJ1-5; no firm D call. The CDR3 length is 16 residues. Germline V CDR1 and CDR2: DFQATT, SNEGSKA (reference sequence). V lost 0 bases, J lost 1 base, and 13 bases lay in between. CDR3 sequence: CSARDLKGVSNQPQHF. Here the CDR3 DNA reads TGCAGTGCTAGAGATCTCAAGGGAGTGAGCAATCAGCCCCAGCATTTT.

This clonotype has at least ten counts. The rearrangement links TRBV28 to TRBJ2-1, with 12 bases aligning to TRBD2. Trimming took 7 bases from V and 6 from J; bases not matched to a gene: 7. The CDR3 has 15 amino acids. Germline V CDR1 and CDR2: MDHEN, SYDVKM. In DNA form, the CDR3 reads TGTGCCAGCAAACCAGGACTAGCGGGATTCAATGAGCAGTTCTTC. Protein product: CASKPGLAGFNEQFF.

The rearrangement links TRBV19 to TRBJ1-6; D not resolved. Per germline, CDR1 LNHDA and CDR2 SQIVND (reference sequence). Trimming removed 6 bases from V and 7 bases from J, with 13 bases in between. CDR3 size: 14 residues. The CDR3 protein is CASSATNDNSPLHF. DNA for the CDR3: TGTGCCAGTAGCGCAACAAATGACAATTCACCCCTCCACTTT.

This clonotype was detected many times. The genes are TRBV20-1 and TRBJ1-5; 9 positions match TRBD1. J lost 6 bases, V lost 0 bases, and 6 bases had no gene match. This CDR3 has 15 residues. Germline CDR1 DFQATT, CDR2 SNEGSKA (reference sequence). The chain's CDR3 is CSARDLGQGGQPQHF. CDR3 DNA: TGCAGTGCTAGAGATTTGGGACAGGGAGGTCAGCCCCAGCATTTT.